This T cell receptor (beta chain) originates from a study of T cell repertoires in cytomegalovirus infection. Overall study context: Well-studied HLA-B-restricted CMV epitopes were used in the study alongside recently identified HLA-C-restricted ones. CMV infection together with matching HLA type was indicated by public TCR beta signatures.

TCRdb re-analysed the reads in MiXCR, keeping a single row per CDR3 protein. The repertoire holds around 900,000 distinct CDR3 sequences, with around a third as singletons. Turning to this clonotype: Its antigen is not identified. A junction end diverges from the germline sequence, so it may reflect a read error.

The sequence was collected from a human donor in good health (CMV status not recorded). Some clones in this sample may be carry-over from other donors' samples. The sequenced sample was cultured CD8+ T cells from PBMCs, obtained from culture after CMV antigen stimulation.

The CDR3 region is CASSQEVMQGGTEAFF. The CDR3 DNA is TGTGCCAGCAGCCAAGAAGTCATGCAGGGAGGAACTGAAGCTTTCTTT. V is TRBV4-1 and J is TRBJ1-1, with D possibly matching TRBD1 (5 bases). This CDR3 region has 16 residues. CDR1 and CDR2 from the germline V gene are MGHRA and YSYEKL.